The T cell receptor (beta chain) described here comes from a study of T cell responses to AZD1222 COVID-19 vaccine. Study results and caveats: Epitopes outside B.1.351 and B.1.1.7 mutated regions reportedly drew nearly half of spike TCRs. Clonal diversity was possibly underestimated, and white British individuals and females predominated among donors.

As to this clone: Its antigen is currently unknown.

V lost 0 bases to trimming and J lost 3 bases; unmatched junction nucleotides: 6. The CDR3 length is 17 residues. Per germline, CDR1 SGHNT and CDR2 YYREEE (reference sequence). The repertoire was sequenced with immunoSEQ multiplex PCR; TCRdb's copy has only in-frame clones and lacks some. The sample shows about 120,000 clones, around 83% of them seen only once. Specimen: peripheral blood, collected 28 days after the second AZD1222 dose. This clonotype originated in an adult who received the AZD1222 COVID-19 vaccine. The chain recombines TRBV5-4 with TRBJ2-3; 11 nucleotides agree with TRBD2. CDR3 nucleotide sequence: TGTGCCAGCAGCTTGGGAGGGGCTAGCGGGGGGACAGATACGCAGTATTTT. Translation gives CASSLGGASGGTDTQYF.